This T cell receptor beta chain was profiled in a study of blood T cell repertoires in COVID-19. Study-wide context: The samples span acute and convalescent COVID-19 from the United States, Italy and Spain. Sample material is recorded as cDNA or gDNA derived from T cells, B-cell-depleted T cells, or PBMCs.

This clone showed up just a few times. Assay: immunoSEQ multiplex PCR; the TCRdb copy retains only in-frame clones and omits some. The data show approximately 120,000 clones, with around 76% seen just once and around 6% held by the top ten. This receptor was identified in a man aged 60 to 69 with acute or convalescent COVID-19. The sample comprised peripheral blood.

The CDR3 region is CASSGGSNTEAFF. The CDR3 nucleotides are TGTGCCAGCTCGGGGGGGTCGAACACTGAAGCTTTCTTT. The V and J genes are TRBV18 and TRBJ1-1, with D perhaps TRBD1 (5 bases). The V gene's germline CDR1 is KGHSH and CDR2 LQKENI. The CDR3 contains 13 residues. With 6 bases removed from V and 1 base from J, the gap between germline ends came to 9 bases.